This is a list of T cell receptor beta chains from one sample in a study of identical twins. Using its own MiXCR run on the 5' RACE reads, TCRdb lists one record per CDR3 protein. The sample holds about 530,000 distinct CDR3 sequences, over 12% seen once. The same data also contributed to another study, on yellow fever vaccine responses in identical twins.

Sample: CD4+ T cells sorted from blood. The source is a woman aged 18 to 35 in good health. Each CDR3 is given with its conserved first and last residue. D genes are given only for firm matches. The size of a clone is reported for some rows only, either as once, few or many, or as a class for expanded clones.

D	V	J	size	CDR3	DNA
.	TRBV5-1	TRBJ2-7	few	CASSRGLGDSYEQYF	TGCGCCAGCAGCCGCGGTCTGGGCGACTCCTACGAGCAGTACTTC
TRBD2	TRBV20-1	TRBJ2-1	many	CSARDRSGKLGNEQFF	TGCAGTGCTAGAGATAGGAGCGGGAAGTTGGGTAATGAGCAGTTCTTC
TRBD1	TRBV10-2	TRBJ1-1	.	CASRTDRGAEAFF	TGCGCCAGCAGAACGGACAGGGGGGCTGAAGCTTTCTTT
.	TRBV3-1	TRBJ2-3	.	CASSQGAKVAQYF	TGTGCCAGCAGCCAAGGGGCTAAAGTGGCGCAGTATTTT
TRBD2	TRBV28	TRBJ2-3	.	CASRDSGAYDTQYF	TGTGCCAGCAGGGATAGCGGGGCTTACGATACGCAGTATTTT
TRBD1	TRBV10-2	TRBJ2-2	few	CASTKLTGGTGELFF	TGCGCCAGCACTAAACTGACAGGGGGGACCGGGGAGCTGTTTTTT
TRBD1	TRBV6-1	TRBJ2-5	few	CASSLLSTGEETQYF	TGTGCCAGCAGCCTCTTAAGTACAGGGGAAGAGACCCAGTACTTC
.	TRBV7-9	TRBJ2-1	few	CASSLRQENNEQFF	TGTGCCAGCAGCTTAAGACAGGAAAACAATGAGCAGTTCTTC
.	TRBV7-9	TRBJ1-1	.	CASTTDRLNTEAFF	TGTGCCAGCACCACGGACAGACTTAACACTGAAGCTTTCTTT
.	TRBV14	TRBJ2-7	few	CASSHLLGEQYF	TGTGCCAGCAGCCACCTCTTGGGCGAGCAGTACTTC
TRBD1	TRBV12-3/TRBV12-4	TRBJ2-5	few	CASRLGTGGGETQYF	TGTGCCAGCAGGCTGGGGACAGGGGGCGGAGAGACCCAGTACTTC
.	TRBV6-1	TRBJ2-1	.	CASSEAAGHNEQFF	TGTGCCAGCAGTGAAGCGGCGGGACACAATGAGCAGTTCTTC
TRBD2	TRBV5-1	TRBJ2-5	.	CASSPPLAGVRETQYF	TGCGCCAGCAGCCCCCCACTAGCGGGAGTACGAGAGACCCAGTACTTC
.	TRBV29-1	TRBJ1-2	once	CSVVTSVGGYTF	TGCAGCGTCGTGACTTCGGTGGGTGGCTACACCTTC
.	TRBV24-1	TRBJ2-1	.	CATSDLTGTGAYNEQFF	TGTGCCACCAGTGATTTGACAGGGACCGGGGCCTACAATGAGCAGTTCTTC